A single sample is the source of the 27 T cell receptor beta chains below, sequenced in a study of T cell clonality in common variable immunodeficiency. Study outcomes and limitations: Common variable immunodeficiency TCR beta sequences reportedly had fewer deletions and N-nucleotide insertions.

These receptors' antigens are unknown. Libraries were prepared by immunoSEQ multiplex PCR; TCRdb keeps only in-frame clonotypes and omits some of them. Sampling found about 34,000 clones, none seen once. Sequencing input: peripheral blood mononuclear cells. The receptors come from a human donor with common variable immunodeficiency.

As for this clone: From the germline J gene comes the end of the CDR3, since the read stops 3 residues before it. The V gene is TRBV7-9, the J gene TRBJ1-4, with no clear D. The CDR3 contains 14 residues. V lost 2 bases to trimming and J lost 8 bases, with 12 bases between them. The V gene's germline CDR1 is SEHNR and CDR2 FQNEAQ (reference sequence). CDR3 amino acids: CASSLRSSGEKLFF. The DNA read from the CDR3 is TGTGCCAGCAGCTTAAGGAGTTCGGGGGAAAAA. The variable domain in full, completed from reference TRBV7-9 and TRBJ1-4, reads DTGVSQNPRHKITKRGQNVTFRCDPISEHNRLYWYRQTLGQGPEFLTYFQNEAQLEKSRLLSDRFSAERPKGSFSTLEIQRTEQGDSAMYLCASSLRSSGEKLFFGSGTQLSVL.

Incomplete CDR3 DNA: TGTGCCAGCAGTGAATTTCATGAGCCCCCACGGGGC. It translates to CASSEFHEPPRG. The complete CDR3 sequence is CASSEFHEPPRGYTF. V usage is TRBV6-1 and J usage is TRBJ1-2, with D hard to call. The missing CDR3 end, 3 residues past where the read stops, is filled in from the germline J gene. The CDR3 extends over 15 amino acids. The germline gives CDR1 MNHNS, CDR2 SASEGT.

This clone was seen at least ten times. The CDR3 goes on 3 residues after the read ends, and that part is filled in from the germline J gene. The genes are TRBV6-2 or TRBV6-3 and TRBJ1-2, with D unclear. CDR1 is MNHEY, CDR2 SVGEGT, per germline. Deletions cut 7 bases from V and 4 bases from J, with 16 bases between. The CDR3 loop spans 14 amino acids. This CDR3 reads CASNNQAGSYGYTF. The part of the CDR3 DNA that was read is TGTGCCAGCAACAACCAAGCGGGGTCCTATGGC.

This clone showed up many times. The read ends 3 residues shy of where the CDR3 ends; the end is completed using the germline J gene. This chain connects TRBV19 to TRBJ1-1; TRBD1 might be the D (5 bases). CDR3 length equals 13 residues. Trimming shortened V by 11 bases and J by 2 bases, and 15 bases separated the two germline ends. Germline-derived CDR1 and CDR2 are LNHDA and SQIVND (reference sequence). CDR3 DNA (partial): TGTGCCTCGCGTGGGGCCAGCAACACTGAA. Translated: CASRGASNTE. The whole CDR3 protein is CASRGASNTEAFF.

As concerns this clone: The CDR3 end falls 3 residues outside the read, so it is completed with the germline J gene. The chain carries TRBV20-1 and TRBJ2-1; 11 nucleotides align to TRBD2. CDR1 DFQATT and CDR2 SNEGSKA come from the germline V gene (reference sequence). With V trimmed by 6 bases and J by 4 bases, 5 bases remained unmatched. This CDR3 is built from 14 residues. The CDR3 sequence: CSARGTSGYNEQFF. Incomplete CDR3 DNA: TGCAGTGCCCGCGGGACTAGCGGATACAATGAG.

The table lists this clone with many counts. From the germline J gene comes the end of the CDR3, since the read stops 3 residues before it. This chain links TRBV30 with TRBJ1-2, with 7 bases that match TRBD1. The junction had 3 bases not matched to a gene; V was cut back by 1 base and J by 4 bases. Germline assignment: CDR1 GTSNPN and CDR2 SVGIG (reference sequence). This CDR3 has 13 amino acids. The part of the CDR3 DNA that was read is TGTGCCTGGAGTGAGACAGGGCTCTATGGC. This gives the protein CAWSETGLYG. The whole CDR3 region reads CAWSETGLYGYTF.

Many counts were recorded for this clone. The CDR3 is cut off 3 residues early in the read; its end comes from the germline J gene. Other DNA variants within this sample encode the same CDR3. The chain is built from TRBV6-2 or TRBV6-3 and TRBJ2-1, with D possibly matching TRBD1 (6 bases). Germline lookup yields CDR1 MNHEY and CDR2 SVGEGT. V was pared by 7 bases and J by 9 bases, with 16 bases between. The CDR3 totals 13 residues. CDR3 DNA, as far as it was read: TGTGCCAGCACTACACAGGGTACGGTTGAG. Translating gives CASTTQGTVE. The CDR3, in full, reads CASTTQGTVEQFF.

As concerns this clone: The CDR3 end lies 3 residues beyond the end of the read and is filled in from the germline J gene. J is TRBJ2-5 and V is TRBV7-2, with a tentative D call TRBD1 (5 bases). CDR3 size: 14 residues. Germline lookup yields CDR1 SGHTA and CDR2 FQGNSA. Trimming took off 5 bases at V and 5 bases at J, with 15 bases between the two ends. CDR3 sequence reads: CASSLNQGRETQYF. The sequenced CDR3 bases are TGTGCCAGCAGCCTAAACCAGGGTCGGGAGACC. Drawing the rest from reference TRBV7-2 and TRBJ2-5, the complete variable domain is GAGVSQSPSNKVTEKGKDVELRCDPISGHTALYWYRQSLGQGLEFLIYFQGNSAPDKSGLPSDRFSAERTGGSVSTLTIQRTQQEDSAVYLCASSLNQGRETQYFGPGTRLLVL.

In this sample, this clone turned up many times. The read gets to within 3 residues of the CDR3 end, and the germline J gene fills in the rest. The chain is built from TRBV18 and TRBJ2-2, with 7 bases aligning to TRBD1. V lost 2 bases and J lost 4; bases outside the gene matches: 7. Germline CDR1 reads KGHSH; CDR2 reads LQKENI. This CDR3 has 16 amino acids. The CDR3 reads CASSPTTGTATGELFF. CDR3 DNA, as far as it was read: TGTGCCAGCTCACCAACTACCGGGACAGCCACCGGGGAG.

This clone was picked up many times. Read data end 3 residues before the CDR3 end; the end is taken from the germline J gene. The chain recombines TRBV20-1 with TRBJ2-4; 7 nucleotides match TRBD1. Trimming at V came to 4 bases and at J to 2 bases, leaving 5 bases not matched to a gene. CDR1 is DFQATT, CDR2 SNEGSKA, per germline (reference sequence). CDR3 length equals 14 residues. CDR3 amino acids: CSANTQGTKNIQYF. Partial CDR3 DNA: TGCAGTGCTAACACACAGGGGACCAAAAACATT.

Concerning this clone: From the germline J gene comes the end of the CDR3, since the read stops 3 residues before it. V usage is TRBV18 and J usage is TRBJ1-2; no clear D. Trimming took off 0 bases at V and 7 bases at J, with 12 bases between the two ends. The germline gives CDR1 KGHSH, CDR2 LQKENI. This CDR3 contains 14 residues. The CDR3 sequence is CASSPPQRISGYTF. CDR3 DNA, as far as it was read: TGTGCCAGCTCACCACCCCAGCGTATCTCTGGC. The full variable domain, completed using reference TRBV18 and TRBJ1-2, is NAGVMQNPRHLVRRRGQEARLRCSPMKGHSHVYWYRQLPEEGLKFMVYLQKENIIDESGMPKERFSAEFPKEGPSILRIQQVVRGDSAAYFCASSPPQRISGYTFGSGTRLTVV.

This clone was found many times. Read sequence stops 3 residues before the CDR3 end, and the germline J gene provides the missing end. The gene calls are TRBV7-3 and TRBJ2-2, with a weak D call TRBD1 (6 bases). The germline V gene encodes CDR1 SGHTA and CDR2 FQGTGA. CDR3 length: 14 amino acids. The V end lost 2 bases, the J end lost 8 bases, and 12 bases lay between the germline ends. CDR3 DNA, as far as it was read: TGTGCCAGCAGCTTACTCCTGCAGGGGGGGGAG. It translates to CASSLLLQGGE. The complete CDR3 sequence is CASSLLLQGGELFF. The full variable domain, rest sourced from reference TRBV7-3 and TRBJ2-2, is GAGVSQTPSNKVTEKGKYVELRCDPISGHTALYWYRQSLGQGPEFLIYFQGTGAADDSGLPNDRFFAVRPEGSVSTLKIQRTERGDSAVYLCASSLLLQGGELFFGEGSRLTVL.

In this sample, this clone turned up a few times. The covered CDR3 bases are TGTGCCAGTAGTCCCCGGGGAGAGGGTCGTTACGAG. It specifies CASSPRGEGRYE. The CDR3 as a whole reads CASSPRGEGRYEQYF. The chain employs TRBV19 and TRBJ2-7; D might be TRBD2 (5 bases). The read terminates 3 residues ahead of where the CDR3 ends, so the germline J gene completes it. This CDR3 region has 15 residues. Per the germline V gene, CDR1 is LNHDA and CDR2 is SQIVND (reference sequence). Trimming shortened V by 5 bases and J by 4 bases, and 18 bases separated the two germline ends.

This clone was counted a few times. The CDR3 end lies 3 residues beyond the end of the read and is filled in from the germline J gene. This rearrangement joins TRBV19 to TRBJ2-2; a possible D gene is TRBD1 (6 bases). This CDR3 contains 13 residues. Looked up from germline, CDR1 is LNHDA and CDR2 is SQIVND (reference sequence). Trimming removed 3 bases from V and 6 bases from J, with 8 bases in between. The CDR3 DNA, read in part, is TGTGCCAGTAGTATCGAGGGGGCCGGGGAG. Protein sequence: CASSIEGAGE. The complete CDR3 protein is CASSIEGAGELFF.

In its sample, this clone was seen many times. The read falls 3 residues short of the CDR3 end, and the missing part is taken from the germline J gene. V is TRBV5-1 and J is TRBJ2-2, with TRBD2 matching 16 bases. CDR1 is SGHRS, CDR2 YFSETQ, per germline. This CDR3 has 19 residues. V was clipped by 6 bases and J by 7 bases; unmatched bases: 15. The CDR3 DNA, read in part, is TGCGCCAGCACCCCGGGACTAGCGGGAGGGACGAAGATGAACGGGGAG. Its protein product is CASTPGLAGGTKMNGE. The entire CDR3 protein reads CASTPGLAGGTKMNGELFF. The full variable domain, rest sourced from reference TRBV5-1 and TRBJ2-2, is KAGVTQTPRYLIKTRGQQVTLSCSPISGHRSVSWYQQTPGQGLQFLFEYFSETQRNKGNFPGRFSGRQFSNSRSEMNVSTLELGDSALYLCASTPGLAGGTKMNGELFFGEGSRLTVL.

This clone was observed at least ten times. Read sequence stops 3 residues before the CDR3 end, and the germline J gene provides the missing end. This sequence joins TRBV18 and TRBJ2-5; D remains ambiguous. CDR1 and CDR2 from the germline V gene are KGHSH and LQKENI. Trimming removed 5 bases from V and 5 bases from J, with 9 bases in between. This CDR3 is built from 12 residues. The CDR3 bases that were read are TGTGCCAGCTCATCGTTTCGGGAGACC. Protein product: CASSSFRET. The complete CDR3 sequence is CASSSFRETQYF. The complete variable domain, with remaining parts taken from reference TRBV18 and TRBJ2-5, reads NAGVMQNPRHLVRRRGQEARLRCSPMKGHSHVYWYRQLPEEGLKFMVYLQKENIIDESGMPKERFSAEFPKEGPSILRIQQVVRGDSAAYFCASSSFRETQYFGPGTRLLVL.

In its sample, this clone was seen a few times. This chain's CDR3 is CASSPSLDFGSGYTF. The part of the CDR3 DNA that was read is TGCGCCAGCAGTCCGTCACTCGATTTTGGTAGTGGC. The chain employs TRBV10-2 and TRBJ1-2; D is uncertain. The read ends 3 residues early relative to the CDR3; the germline J gene fills the gap. Trimming took off 5 bases at V and 7 bases at J, with 20 bases between the two ends. CDR1 is WSHSY and CDR2 is SAAADI in the germline V gene. The CDR3 sequence is 15 residues long.

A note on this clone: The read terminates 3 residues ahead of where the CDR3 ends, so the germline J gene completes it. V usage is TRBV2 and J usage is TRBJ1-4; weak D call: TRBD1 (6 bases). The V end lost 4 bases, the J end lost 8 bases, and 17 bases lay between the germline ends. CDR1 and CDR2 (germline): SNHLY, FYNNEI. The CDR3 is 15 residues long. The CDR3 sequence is CASSGGSGGREKLFF. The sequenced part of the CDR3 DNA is TGTGCCAGCAGTGGAGGGAGCGGGGGGCGGGAAAAA.

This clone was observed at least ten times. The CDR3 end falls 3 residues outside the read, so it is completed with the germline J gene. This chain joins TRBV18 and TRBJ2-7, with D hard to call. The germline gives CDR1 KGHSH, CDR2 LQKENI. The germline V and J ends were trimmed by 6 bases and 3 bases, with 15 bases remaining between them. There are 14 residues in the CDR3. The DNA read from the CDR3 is TGTGCCAGCTCCCCAGACGACTTTTACTACGAG. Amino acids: CASSPDDFYYE. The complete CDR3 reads CASSPDDFYYEQYF.

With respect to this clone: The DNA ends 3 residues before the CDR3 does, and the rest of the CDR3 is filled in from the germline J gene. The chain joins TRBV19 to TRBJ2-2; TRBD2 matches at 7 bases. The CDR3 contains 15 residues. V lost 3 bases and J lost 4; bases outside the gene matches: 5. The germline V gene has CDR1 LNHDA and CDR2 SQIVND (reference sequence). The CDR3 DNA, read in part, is TGTGCCAGTAGTATGGGAGGGGTGGGCACCGGGGAG. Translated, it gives CASSMGGVGTGE. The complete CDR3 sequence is CASSMGGVGTGELFF.

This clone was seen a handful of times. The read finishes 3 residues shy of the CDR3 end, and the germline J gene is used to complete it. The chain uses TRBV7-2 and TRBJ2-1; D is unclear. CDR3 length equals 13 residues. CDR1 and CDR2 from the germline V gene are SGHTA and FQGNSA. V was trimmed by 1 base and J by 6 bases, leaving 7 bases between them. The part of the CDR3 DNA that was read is TGTGCCAGCAGCTTAGTTCAAGCCAATGAG. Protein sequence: CASSLVQANE. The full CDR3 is CASSLVQANEQFF.

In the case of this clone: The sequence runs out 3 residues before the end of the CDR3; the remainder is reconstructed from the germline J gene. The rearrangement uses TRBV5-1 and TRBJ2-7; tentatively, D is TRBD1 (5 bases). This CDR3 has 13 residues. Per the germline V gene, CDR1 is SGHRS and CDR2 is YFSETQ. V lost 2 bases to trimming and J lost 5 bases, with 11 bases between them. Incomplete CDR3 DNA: TGCGCCAGCAGCTTCTCAGGGCTTAACGAG. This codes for CASSFSGLNE. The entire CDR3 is CASSFSGLNEQYF.

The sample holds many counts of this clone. Partial CDR3 DNA: TGCGCCAGCAGCTTCGGACACTTGGAGACCGGGGAG. The encoded protein is CASSFGHLETGE. The full CDR3 protein reads CASSFGHLETGELFF. The chain carries TRBV5-1 and TRBJ2-2; tentative D call: TRBD1 (5 bases). The CDR3 goes on 3 residues after the read ends, and that part is filled in from the germline J gene. The CDR3 runs 15 residues. Germline-derived CDR1 and CDR2 are SGHRS and YFSETQ. V was shortened by 2 bases and J by 5 bases, with 13 bases between the two germline ends.

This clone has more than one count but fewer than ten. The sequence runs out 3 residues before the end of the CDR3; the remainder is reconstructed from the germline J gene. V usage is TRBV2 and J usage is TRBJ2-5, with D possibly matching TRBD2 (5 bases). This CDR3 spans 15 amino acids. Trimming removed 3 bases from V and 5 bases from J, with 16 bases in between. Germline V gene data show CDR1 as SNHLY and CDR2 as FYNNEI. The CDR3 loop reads CASSEDFTPGETQYF. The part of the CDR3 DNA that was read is TGTGCCAGCAGTGAGGACTTTACCCCTGGGGAGACC.

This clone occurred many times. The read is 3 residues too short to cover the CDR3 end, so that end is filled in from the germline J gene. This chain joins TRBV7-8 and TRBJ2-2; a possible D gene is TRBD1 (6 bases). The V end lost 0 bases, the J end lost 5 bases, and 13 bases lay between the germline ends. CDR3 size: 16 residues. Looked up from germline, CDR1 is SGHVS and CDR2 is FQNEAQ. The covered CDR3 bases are TGTGCCAGCAGCTTAGCGCAGGGGTTAACGACCGGGGAG. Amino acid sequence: CASSLAQGLTTGE. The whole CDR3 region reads CASSLAQGLTTGELFF. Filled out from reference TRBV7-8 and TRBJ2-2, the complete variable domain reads GAGVSQSPRYKVAKRGQDVALRCDPISGHVSLFWYQQALGQGPEFLTYFQNEAQLDKSGLPSDRFFAERPEGSVSTLKIQRTQQEDSAVYLCASSLAQGLTTGELFFGEGSRLTVL.

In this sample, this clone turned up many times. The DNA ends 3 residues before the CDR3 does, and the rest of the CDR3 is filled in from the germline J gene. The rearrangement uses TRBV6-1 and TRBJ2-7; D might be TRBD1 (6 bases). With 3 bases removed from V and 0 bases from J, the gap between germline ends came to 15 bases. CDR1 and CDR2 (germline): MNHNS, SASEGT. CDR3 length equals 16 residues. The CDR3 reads CASSDGWGRFSYEQYF. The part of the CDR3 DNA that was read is TGTGCCAGCAGTGATGGGTGGGGGCGATTCTCCTACGAG.

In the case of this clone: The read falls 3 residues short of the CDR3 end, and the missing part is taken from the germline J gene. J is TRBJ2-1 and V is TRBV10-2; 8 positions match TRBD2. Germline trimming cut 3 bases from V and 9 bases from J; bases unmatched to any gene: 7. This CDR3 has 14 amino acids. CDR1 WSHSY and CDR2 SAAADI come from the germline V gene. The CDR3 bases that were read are TGCGCCAGCAGTGACGGGAGGGTTAGGGGTGAG. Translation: CASSDGRVRGE. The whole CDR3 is CASSDGRVRGEQFF.